Sequencing of this T cell receptor (beta chain) was carried out in a study of cytomegalovirus exposure and HLA in healthy donors. The PCR was carried out with 60 Vbeta primers and 13 Jbeta primers. Authors' processing steps: As a later analysis found, there were tens of millions of unique TCR beta chains, of which roughly 11 million were shared. Assay: immunoSEQ multiplex PCR; the TCRdb copy retains only in-frame clones and omits some. The D gene and trimming were derived from the DNA, and the V and J assignments and clone size from that table. The data hold 200,000 to 250,000 clones, with around 89% observed a single time. CDR3 length equals 16 residues. The germline V gene encodes CDR1 SNHLY and CDR2 FYNNEI. Trimming shortened V by 3 bases and J by 1 base, and 13 bases separated the two germline ends. General study results and limits: The Asian-associated ancestry cluster reportedly had fewer N-insertions than the approximately 670-donor mean in a later analysis. An analysis that was carried out later associated some 17,000 TCR beta sequences with HLA alleles at 0.05 false discovery rate. Reports state that TCR beta sequences accurately predicted most subjects' HLA-A and HLA-B alleles.

This clone has just one count. Its antigen is not known. The specimen sequenced was PBMCs. V and J are TRBV2 and TRBJ1-5; D is unresolved. This TCR came from a woman aged 18-35 years in good health and CMV-seronegative. The CDR3 DNA follows: TGTGCCAGCAGTGAGTCCGTGACAACAAGCAATCAGCCCCAGCATTTT. Its translation is CASSESVTTSNQPQHF.